This TCR beta chain was recovered during a study of cytomegalovirus exposure and HLA in healthy donors (dated by TCRdb to 2017 to 2019). Some background on the complete study: The 500 to 800 repertoires of the first cohort and the approximately 110 validation repertoires were produced on the same platform, according to a later analysis. To predict cytomegalovirus infection status, the study combined high-throughput TCR immunosequencing, statistical association of individual TCRs with disease status, and machine learning. Along with the roughly 670-subject first cohort, a separate validation cohort of 120 different subjects was used. The study aimed to test whether cataloging public T cell receptors could reveal signatures of past pathogen exposure.

The donors were included in the validation cohort of some 120 subjects, a group kept apart from the roughly 670-subject first cohort. Overall study outcomes, separate from this receptor: The classifier was reported to diagnose cytomegalovirus status with high specificity and sensitivity in both the original cohort and the validation cohort. A later analysis found that TCRs clustered in the first cohort also tended to co-occur in the 95 to 150 validation repertoires, with more than 90% of cluster scores above 0. The authors suggested that the approach could potentially be generalized to other disease states and immunological phenotypes. A few of the identified cytomegalovirus-associated TCR beta chains were confirmed in vitro to be specific for cytomegalovirus antigens. A later analysis lacked HLA typing for the validation cohort, so it scored co-occurrence in that cohort across all 120 or so repertoires. The study listed 170 or so TCR beta chains as associated with cytomegalovirus. Across donors, most TCR sequences were observed very rarely, whereas some public TCRs were present in many individuals.

The library came from the immunoSEQ multiplex PCR assay. The source study handled its data this way. A statistical classification framework was built to diagnose cytomegalovirus status from the catalog of TCR beta chain sequences. This immuneACCESS table, as held by TCRdb, lists in-frame sequences with V and J called but not all clones. Of the missing ones, under half trace to an unresolved V gene in checked studies; the others have no known cause. For V, J and clone size, that table is used; D and trimming come from the DNA. The sample table holds 150,000 to 200,000 clones, of which roughly nine tenths were seen once. The ten largest make up around 6% of the sample. The germline V gene (reference sequence) specifies LNHDA as CDR1 and SQIVND as CDR2. Taken from cysteine to phenylalanine, the CDR3 has 13 residues. The only DNA kept is the CDR3, 39 bases in frame from the first base. V is reduced by 4 bases and J by 1 base, leaving a spacing of 7 bases between them.

About this clone itself: Its antigen is currently not known. No qualities accompany the bases; no much larger clone lies one base away.

The rearranged segments are TRBV19 and TRBJ2-5; there is no confident call for the D gene. The sequence was obtained from a woman younger than 45 in good health and CMV-seronegative. Sequenced input: PBMCs. The CDR3 protein sequence reads: CASSTGSQETQYF. The bases read TGTGCCAGTAGTACAGGCAGCCAAGAGACCCAGTACTTC.